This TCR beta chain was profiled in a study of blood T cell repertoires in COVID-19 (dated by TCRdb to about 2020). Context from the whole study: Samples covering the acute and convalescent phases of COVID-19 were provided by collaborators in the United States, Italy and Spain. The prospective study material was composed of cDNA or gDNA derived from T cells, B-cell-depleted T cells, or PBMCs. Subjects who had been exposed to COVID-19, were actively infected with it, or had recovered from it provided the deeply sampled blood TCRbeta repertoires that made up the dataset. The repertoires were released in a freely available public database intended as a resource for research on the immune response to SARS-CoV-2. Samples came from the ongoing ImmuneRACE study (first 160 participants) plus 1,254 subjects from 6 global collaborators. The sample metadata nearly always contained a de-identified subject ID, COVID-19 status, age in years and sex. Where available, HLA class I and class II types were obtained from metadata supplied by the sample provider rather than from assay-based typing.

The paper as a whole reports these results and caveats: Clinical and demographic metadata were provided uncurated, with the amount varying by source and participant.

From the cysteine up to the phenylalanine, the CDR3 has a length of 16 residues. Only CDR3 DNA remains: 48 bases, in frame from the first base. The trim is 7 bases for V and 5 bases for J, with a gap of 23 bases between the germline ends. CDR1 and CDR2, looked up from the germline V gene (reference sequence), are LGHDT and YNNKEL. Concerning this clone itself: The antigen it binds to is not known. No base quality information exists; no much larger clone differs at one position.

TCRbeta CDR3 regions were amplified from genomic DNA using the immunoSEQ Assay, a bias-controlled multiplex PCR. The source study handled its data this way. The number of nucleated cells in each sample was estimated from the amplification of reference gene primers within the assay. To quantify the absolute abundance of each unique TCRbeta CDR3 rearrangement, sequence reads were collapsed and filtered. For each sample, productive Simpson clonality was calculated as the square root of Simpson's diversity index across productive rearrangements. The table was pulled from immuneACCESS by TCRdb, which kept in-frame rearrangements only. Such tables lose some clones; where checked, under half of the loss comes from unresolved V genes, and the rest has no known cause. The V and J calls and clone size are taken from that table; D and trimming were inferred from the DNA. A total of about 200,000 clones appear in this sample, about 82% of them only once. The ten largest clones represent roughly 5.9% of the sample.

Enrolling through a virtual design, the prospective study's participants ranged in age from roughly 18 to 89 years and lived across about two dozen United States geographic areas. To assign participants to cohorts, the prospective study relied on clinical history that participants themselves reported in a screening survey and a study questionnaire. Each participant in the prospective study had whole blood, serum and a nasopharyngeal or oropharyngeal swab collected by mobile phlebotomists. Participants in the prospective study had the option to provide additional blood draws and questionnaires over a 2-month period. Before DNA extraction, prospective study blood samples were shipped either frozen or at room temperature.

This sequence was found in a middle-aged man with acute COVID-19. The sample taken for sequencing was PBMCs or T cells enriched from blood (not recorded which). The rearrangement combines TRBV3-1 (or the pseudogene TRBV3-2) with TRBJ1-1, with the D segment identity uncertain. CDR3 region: CASTETLSLSHTEAFF. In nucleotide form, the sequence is TGTGCCAGCACTGAAACTCTCTCACTCTCCCATACTGAAGCTTTCTTT.